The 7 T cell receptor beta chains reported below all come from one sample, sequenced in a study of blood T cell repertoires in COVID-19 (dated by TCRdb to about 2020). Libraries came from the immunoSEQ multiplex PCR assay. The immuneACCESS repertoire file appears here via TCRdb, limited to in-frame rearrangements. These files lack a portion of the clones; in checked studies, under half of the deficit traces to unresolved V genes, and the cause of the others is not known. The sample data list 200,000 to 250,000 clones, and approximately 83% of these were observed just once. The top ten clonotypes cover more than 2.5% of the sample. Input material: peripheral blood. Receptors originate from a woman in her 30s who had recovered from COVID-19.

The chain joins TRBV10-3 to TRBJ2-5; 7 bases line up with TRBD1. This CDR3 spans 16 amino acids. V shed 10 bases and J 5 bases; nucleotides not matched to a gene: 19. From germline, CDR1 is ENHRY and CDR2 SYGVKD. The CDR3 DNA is TGTGCCACCAGAGGACCCGGACAGGCCAAGGGGGAGACCCAGTACTTC. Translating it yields CATRGPGQAKGETQYF.

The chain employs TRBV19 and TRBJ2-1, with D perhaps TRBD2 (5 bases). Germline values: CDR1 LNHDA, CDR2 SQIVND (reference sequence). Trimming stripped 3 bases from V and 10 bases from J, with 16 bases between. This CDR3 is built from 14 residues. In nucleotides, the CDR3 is TGTGCCAGTAGTATTAAGTTCGCTGGCGGGGAGCAGTTCTTC. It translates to CASSIKFAGGEQFF.

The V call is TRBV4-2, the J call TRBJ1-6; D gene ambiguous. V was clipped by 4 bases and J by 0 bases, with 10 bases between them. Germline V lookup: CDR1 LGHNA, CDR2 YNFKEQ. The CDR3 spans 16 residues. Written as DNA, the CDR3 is TGTGCCAGCAGCCCCGAGGAGGGCTCCTATAATTCACCCCTCCACTTT. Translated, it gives CASSPEEGSYNSPLHF.

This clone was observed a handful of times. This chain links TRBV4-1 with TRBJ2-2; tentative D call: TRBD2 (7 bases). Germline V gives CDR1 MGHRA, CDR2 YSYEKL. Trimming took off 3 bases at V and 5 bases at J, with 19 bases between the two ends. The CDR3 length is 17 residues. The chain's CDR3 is CASSQSFMGGGTGELFF. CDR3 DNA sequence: TGCGCCAGCAGCCAGTCATTTATGGGAGGGGGGACCGGGGAGCTGTTTTTT.

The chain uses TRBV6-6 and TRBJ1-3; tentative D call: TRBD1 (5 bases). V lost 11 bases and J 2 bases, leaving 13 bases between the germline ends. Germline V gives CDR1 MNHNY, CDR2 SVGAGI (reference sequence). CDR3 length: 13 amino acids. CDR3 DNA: TGTGCCGCGCGGGGCGATGCTGGAAACACCATATATTTT. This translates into CAARGDAGNTIYF.

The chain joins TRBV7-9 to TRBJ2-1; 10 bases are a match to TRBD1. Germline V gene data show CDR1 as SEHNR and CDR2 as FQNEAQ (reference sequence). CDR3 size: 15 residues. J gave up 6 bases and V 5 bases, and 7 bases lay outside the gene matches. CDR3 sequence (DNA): TGTGCCAGCAGCCCAGACAGGGGGCTGGTCAATGAGCAGTTCTTC. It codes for CASSPDRGLVNEQFF.

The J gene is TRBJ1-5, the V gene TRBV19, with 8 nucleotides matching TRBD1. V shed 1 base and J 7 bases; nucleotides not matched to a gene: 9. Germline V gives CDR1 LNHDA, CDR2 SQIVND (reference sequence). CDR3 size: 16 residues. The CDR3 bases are TGTGCCAGTAGTATAGCACAGGGGGTCTCCGAGCAGCCCCAGCATTTT. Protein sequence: CASSIAQGVSEQPQHF.